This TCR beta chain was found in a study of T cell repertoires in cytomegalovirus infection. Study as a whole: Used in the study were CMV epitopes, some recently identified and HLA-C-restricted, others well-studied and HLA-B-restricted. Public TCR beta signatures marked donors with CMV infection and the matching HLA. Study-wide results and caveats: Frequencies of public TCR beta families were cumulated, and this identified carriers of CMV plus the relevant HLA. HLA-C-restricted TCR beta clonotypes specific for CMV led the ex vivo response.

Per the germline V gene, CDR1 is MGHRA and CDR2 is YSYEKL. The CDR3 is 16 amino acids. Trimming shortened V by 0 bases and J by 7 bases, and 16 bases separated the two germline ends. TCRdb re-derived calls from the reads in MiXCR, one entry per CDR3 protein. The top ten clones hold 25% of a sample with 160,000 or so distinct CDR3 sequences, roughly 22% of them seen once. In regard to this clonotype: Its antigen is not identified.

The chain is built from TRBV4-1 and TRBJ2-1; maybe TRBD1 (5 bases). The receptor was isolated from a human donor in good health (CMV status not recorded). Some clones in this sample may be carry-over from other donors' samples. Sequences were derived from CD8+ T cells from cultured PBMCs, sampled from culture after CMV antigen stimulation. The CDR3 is CASSQELQELTNEQFF. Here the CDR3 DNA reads TGCGCCAGCAGCCAAGAGTTACAGGAGCTAACGAATGAGCAGTTCTTC.